Included here is one T cell receptor beta chain sequence, with context. Antigen specificity is unknown. These data are taken from a study of regulatory T cells in long-lasting Graves disease. Notes on the study in general: Public clonotype sharing was higher in persistent than newly diagnosed patients. Limited sample numbers may have lowered accuracy. The study found TRBV28, TRBJ1-2 and TRBJ2-5 favored in persistent disease.

After removal of 7 bases from V and 5 bases from J, the junction contained 9 bases not matched to a gene. The CDR3 totals 14 residues. The germline V gene has CDR1 SNHLY and CDR2 FYNNEI. As to time point: newly diagnosed GD, antithyroid drugs for less than 3 months. Generation of the TCR library employed RNA extracted from PBMCs. Roughly 9 milliliters of peripheral blood were drawn into EDTA tubes. Libraries of TCR beta came from iRepertoire HTBI primers plus Arm-PCR of CDR3 regions. Using its own MiXCR run on the multiplex PCR reads, TCRdb lists one record per CDR3 protein. The sample has a few hundred thousand distinct CDR3 sequences, just over 20% seen once.

The source is a female donor with Graves disease. This chain connects TRBV2 to TRBJ2-7; 9 bases are a match to TRBD1. The sequencing here drew on peripheral blood mononuclear cells (PBMCs), taken at new diagnosis, from a patient treated with antithyroid drugs. The CDR3 is CASTADRGADEQYF. In DNA form, the CDR3 reads TGTGCCAGCACTGCCGACAGGGGGGCCGACGAGCAGTACTTC. Based on the CDR3 plus reference TRBV2 and TRBJ2-7, the full variable domain is EPEVTQTPSHQVTQMGQEVILRCVPISNHLYFYWYRQILGQKVEFLVSFYNNEISEKSEIFDDQFSVERPDGSNFTLKIRSTKLEDSAMYFCASTADRGADEQYFGPGTRLTVT.